Below, 11 T cell receptor beta chains from the same sample are listed, as sequenced in a study of blood T cells in healthy people across ages. A second PCR of 7 to 11 cycles used a sample-barcoded 5' primer and a J-beta primer mix. Using its own MiXCR run on the 5' RACE reads, TCRdb lists one record per CDR3 protein. The repertoire has 1.2 million to 1.5 million distinct CDR3 sequences, approximately 42% of them found once; the top ten carry around 8%. The source material was blood. These receptors were obtained from a woman aged 18-29 years in good health.

The chain recombines TRBV27 with TRBJ2-1; D call uncertain. V shed 9 bases and J shed 8 bases, with 11 bases lying between them. The germline gives CDR1 MNHEY, CDR2 SMNVEV (reference sequence). This CDR3 comprises 11 residues. CDR3 DNA: TGTGCCAGTTCTGGAGCCCATGAGCAGTTCTTC. Protein product: CASSGAHEQFF.

The chain uses TRBV7-9 and TRBJ2-5, with 8 bases identical to TRBD1. After removal of 5 bases from V and 4 bases from J, the junction contained 6 bases not matched to a gene. Germline V gene data show CDR1 as SEHNR and CDR2 as FQNEAQ (reference sequence). The CDR3 is made up of 14 amino acids. As DNA, the CDR3 is TGTGCCAGCAGCCCGACAGGGGCCCGAGAGACCCAGTACTTC. Translation gives CASSPTGARETQYF.

This clonotype was seen more than once but under ten times. The chain uses TRBV7-2 and TRBJ2-1, with 9 bases aligning to TRBD1. Germline CDR1 reads SGHTA; CDR2 reads FQGNSA. Unmatched junction bases numbered 10, after V lost 1 base and J lost 0 bases. The CDR3 has 19 residues. The CDR3 DNA sequence: TGTGCCAGCAGCTTAGTAGGGACAGGGCTAACCAGCTCCTACAATGAGCAGTTCTTC. Its protein is CASSLVGTGLTSSYNEQFF.

The chain uses TRBV20-1 and TRBJ1-5; D possibly corresponds to TRBD1 (6 bases). This CDR3 comprises 15 residues. V lost 2 bases and J lost 2, with 13 bases in between. Germline CDR1 DFQATT, CDR2 SNEGSKA (reference sequence). Written as DNA, the CDR3 is TGCAGTGCTAGAAGTATAGGGGGGGGCAATCAGCCCCAGCATTTT. This translates into CSARSIGGGNQPQHF.

This clonotype has only a few counts. This sequence joins TRBV7-9 and TRBJ2-1; D perhaps matches TRBD1 (6 bases). The V gene's germline CDR1 is SEHNR and CDR2 FQNEAQ (reference sequence). V gave up 5 bases and J gave up 2 bases, with 16 bases separating them. The CDR3 is 16 amino acids. CDR3 DNA: TGTGCCAGCAGCCCGGACAGAATCGGAACCTACAATGAGCAGTTCTTC. Translated: CASSPDRIGTYNEQFF.

This clonotype has only a few counts. CDR3 sequence: CASSLRRVFTEAFF. For the CDR3, the DNA is TGTGCCAGCAGTTTAAGGAGGGTTTTCACTGAAGCTTTCTTT. The chain couples TRBV27 to TRBJ1-1; D is unclear. Trimming took off 2 bases at V and 4 bases at J, with 11 bases between the two ends. Germline CDR1 and CDR2: MNHEY and SMNVEV (reference sequence). This CDR3 contains 14 residues.

The V call is TRBV4-1, the J call TRBJ1-2; 9 positions agree with TRBD1. The CDR3 is 15 residues long. Germline values: CDR1 MGHRA, CDR2 YSYEKL. Germline trimming cut 5 bases from V and 8 bases from J; bases unmatched to any gene: 12. CDR3 protein: CASSMSGGQGQGYTF. The CDR3 DNA reads TGCGCCAGCAGCATGTCCGGGGGACAGGGTCAGGGCTACACCTTC.

The V call is TRBV28, the J call TRBJ2-7; D may be TRBD1 (7 bases). V shed 5 bases and J shed 3 bases, with 17 bases lying between them. Germline lookup yields CDR1 MDHEN and CDR2 SYDVKM. The CDR3 is 15 residues long. CDR3 protein: CASSLPQGGYYEQYF. The CDR3, as DNA: TGTGCCAGCAGTCTACCCCAGGGGGGTTACTACGAGCAGTACTTC.

Worth noting for this clonotype: This clone may be a read error of a much larger clone one base away. This chain joins TRBV29-1 and TRBJ1-2, with TRBD1 matching 8 bases. The CDR3 consists of 15 residues. In germline, CDR1 is SQVTM, CDR2 ANQGSEA. The CDR3 protein is CNAVSSGTGYYGYTF. CDR3 in DNA: TGCAACGCCGTCTCCTCCGGGACAGGCTACTATGGCTACACCTTC.

The V and J genes are TRBV3-1 and TRBJ2-7; maybe TRBD2 (5 bases). Germline V CDR1 and CDR2: LGHDT, YNNKEL (reference sequence). V was shortened by 0 bases and J by 3 bases, with 9 bases between the two germline ends. This CDR3 spans 14 amino acids. The DNA for the CDR3 is TGTGCCAGCAGCCAAGATGCCGGAGGCTACGAGCAGTACTTC. It translates to CASSQDAGGYEQYF.

This sequence joins TRBV7-9 and TRBJ2-1, with 9 bases that match TRBD2. The V segment lost 5 bases and the J segment 3 bases; nucleotides outside the gene matches: 11. Germline V gene sequence: CDR1 SEHNR, CDR2 FQNEAQ (reference sequence). The CDR3 length is 17 residues. In DNA, the CDR3 is TGTGCCAGCAGCCCAGAGGGGGCTAGCGGGGACTACAATGAGCAGTTCTTC. It codes for CASSPEGASGDYNEQFF.